A single sample is the source of the 10 T cell receptor beta chains below, sequenced in a study of cytomegalovirus exposure and HLA in healthy donors. PCR used 60 Vbeta primers and 13 Jbeta primers. Produced via immunoSEQ multiplex PCR; TCRdb's table is partial and in-frame only. The sample consists of 50,000 or so clones, about 77% of them appearing once. The sample taken for sequencing was PBMCs. The origin of the receptors is a woman between 40 and 50 years old in good health and CMV-seropositive.

This clone was seen once. The chain joins TRBV20-1 to TRBJ2-5; 8 nucleotides line up with TRBD1. V shed 5 bases, J shed 4 bases, and the junction held 0 bases outside the gene matches. Germline V gene lookup returns CDR1 DFQATT and CDR2 SNEGSKA (reference sequence). The CDR3 is made up of 11 amino acids. The CDR3 nucleotides are TGCAGTGCTGACAGGGGAGAGACCCAGTACTTC. As protein: CSADRGETQYF.

The rearrangement joins TRBV28 to TRBJ2-5; D uncertain. Trimming stripped 3 bases from V and 4 bases from J, with 3 bases between. The germline gives CDR1 MDHEN, CDR2 SYDVKM. CDR3 length: 11 residues. In nucleotides, the CDR3 is TGTGCCAGCAGTTTCGGAGAGACCCAGTACTTC. Translated: CASSFGETQYF.

The V call is TRBV27, the J call TRBJ1-2; 10 nucleotides align to TRBD1. The V gene end was trimmed by 5 bases and the J gene end by 3 bases; junction bases not matched to a gene: 3. The length of the CDR3 is 14 residues. Looked up from germline, CDR1 is MNHEY and CDR2 is SMNVEV (reference sequence). The CDR3, as DNA: TGTGCCAGCAGTGGGGGACAGGGGCACTATGGCTACACCTTC. This encodes CASSGGQGHYGYTF.

The V call is TRBV7-2, the J call TRBJ1-2; D unresolved. Trimming left V 0 bases short and J 4 bases short, with 15 bases between. CDR3 size: 16 residues. CDR1 SGHTA and CDR2 FQGNSA come from the germline V gene. CDR3 coding DNA: TGTGCCAGCAGCTTAGCGTTCCAAGCTGCTGGCTATGGCTACACCTTC. Its translation: CASSLAFQAAGYGYTF.

J is TRBJ1-5 and V is TRBV10-2; D possibly corresponds to TRBD1 (5 bases). The CDR3 is 13 amino acids. V was shortened by 6 bases and J by 7 bases, with 13 bases between the two germline ends. Germline CDR1 reads WSHSY; CDR2 reads SAAADI. This chain's CDR3 is CASRQGPVQPQHF. The CDR3, as DNA: TGCGCCAGCAGGCAGGGTCCTGTGCAGCCCCAGCATTTT.

This clone was recorded once. The chain is built from TRBV9 and TRBJ2-7; D uncertain. V lost 4 bases to trimming and J lost 6 bases, with 20 bases between them. The CDR3 has 15 residues. CDR1 SGDLS and CDR2 YYNGEE come from the germline V gene. For the CDR3, the DNA is TGTGCCAGCAGCTCAGACGCTGGGCCCCCATCCGAGCAGTACTTC. It translates to CASSSDAGPPSEQYF.

This clone has only one observation. The chain uses TRBV4-1 and TRBJ2-5; D is unresolved. Trimming stripped 0 bases from V and 5 bases from J, with 7 bases between. This CDR3 comprises 13 residues. Germline-derived CDR1 and CDR2 are MGHRA and YSYEKL. The CDR3 DNA follows: TGCGCCAGCAGCCAAGATCTGAGGGAGACCCAGTACTTC. Protein product: CASSQDLRETQYF.

The chain links TRBV7-2 to TRBJ2-1; D may be TRBD2 (7 bases). Trimming removed 4 bases at V and 9 bases at J, with 19 bases between. Germline CDR1 is SGHTA and CDR2 is FQGNSA. The CDR3 loop spans 15 amino acids. This CDR3 is CASSSRLAEGGEQFF. The CDR3 DNA reads as TGTGCCAGCAGCTCTAGACTAGCTGAGGGGGGTGAGCAGTTCTTC.

The rearrangement uses TRBV7-2 and TRBJ1-1; 8 nucleotides agree with TRBD1. This CDR3 is 14 amino acids long. V dropped 8 bases and J dropped 5; count of bases not matched to a gene: 10. CDR1 and CDR2 from the germline V gene are SGHTA and FQGNSA. CDR3 residues: CASGPRTGRTEAFF. DNA of the CDR3: TGTGCCAGCGGACCCAGGACAGGGAGGACTGAAGCTTTCTTT. Variable domain in full (rest from reference TRBV7-2 and TRBJ1-1): GAGVSQSPSNKVTEKGKDVELRCDPISGHTALYWYRQSLGQGLEFLIYFQGNSAPDKSGLPSDRFSAERTGGSVSTLTIQRTQQEDSAVYLCASGPRTGRTEAFFGQGTRLTVV.

The chain uses TRBV7-2 and TRBJ1-1, with 7 bases lining up with TRBD1. Germline CDR1 and CDR2: SGHTA and FQGNSA. The CDR3 runs 15 residues. The V gene end was trimmed by 0 bases and the J gene end by 4 bases; junction bases not matched to a gene: 5. The CDR3, as DNA: TGTGCCAGCAGCTTAGCGTCGACAGGGAGCACTGAAGCTTTCTTT. It is translated as CASSLASTGSTEAFF.